Following are 9 T cell receptor beta chains from one sample sequenced in a study of post-analysis software for immune sequencing data. The library was made from cDNA and included unique molecular identifiers. TCRdb processed the PCR reads anew with MiXCR; each CDR3 protein has one entry. The data show hundreds of thousands of distinct CDR3 sequences, around 64% seen once. Study-level results: Controls had lower frequencies than patients of roughly five TRBV segments, which included TRBV5-6, TRBV5-1 and TRBV20-1.

Their target antigens are unknown. Sequenced: blood. The source is a girl aged 2 to 10 with multiple sclerosis.

DNA for the CDR3: TGTGCCAGCAGCTCCGAGTATCAAGAGACCCAGTACTTC. Its translation is CASSSEYQETQYF. The V call is TRBV6-2 or TRBV6-3, the J call TRBJ2-5, with D hard to call. The V end lost 6 bases, the J end lost 2 bases, and 10 bases lay between the germline ends. This CDR3 contains 13 residues. Germline V CDR1 and CDR2: MNHEY, SVGEGT.

In its sample, this clonotype was seen a few times. The rearrangement uses TRBV12-3 or TRBV12-4 and TRBJ2-2; 13 nucleotides line up with TRBD2. The CDR3 runs to 15 residues. J gave up 6 bases and V 7 bases, and 5 bases lay outside the gene matches. CDR3 sequence reads: CASTSGLAGAGELFF. The CDR3 region has the DNA TGTGCCAGCACCTCCGGACTAGCGGGAGCCGGGGAGCTGTTTTTT.

J is TRBJ2-5 and V is TRBV10-3; possibly TRBD1 for D (5 bases). The tail of the sequence fits TRBJ2-7 better, so the J call may be wrong. CDR3 length: 14 amino acids. Germline loops: CDR1 ENHRY, CDR2 SYGVKD. The CDR3 reads CAISESNRNYEQYF. The DNA of the CDR3 is TGTGCCATCAGTGAGTCGAACAGGAACTACGAGCAGTACTTC.

This clonotype was seen just once. The chain uses TRBV29-1 and TRBJ2-1, with TRBD2 identical over 9 bases. The CDR3 length is 16 residues. Trimming removed 3 bases from V and 4 bases from J; junction bases left unmatched: 10. Germline values: CDR1 SQVTM, CDR2 ANQGSEA. CDR3 sequence: CSVEREGLAGYNEQFF. The DNA of the CDR3 is TGCAGCGTTGAGCGTGAGGGGCTAGCGGGATACAATGAGCAGTTCTTC.

This sequence joins TRBV12-3 or TRBV12-4 and TRBJ2-6; 7 bases agree with TRBD2. The CDR3 extends over 18 amino acids. The V gene end was trimmed by 8 bases and the J gene end by 2 bases; junction bases not matched to a gene: 15. Here the CDR3 DNA reads TGTGCCAGCCGTGGTGGGCGGGGGTCTTTCGCTGGGGCCAACGTCCTGACTTTC. Translation: CASRGGRGSFAGANVLTF.

The chain couples TRBV29-1 to TRBJ1-5; a possible D gene is TRBD1 (6 bases). The CDR3 sequence is 13 residues long. Germline V gives CDR1 SQVTM, CDR2 ANQGSEA. Trimming took off 6 bases at V and 4 bases at J, with 13 bases between the two ends. Here the CDR3 reads CSVGAGTNQPQHF. The CDR3 bases are TGCAGCGTGGGGGCGGGAACAAATCAGCCCCAGCATTTT.

V is TRBV5-1 and J is TRBJ2-7; 10 bases are a match to TRBD2. V shed 5 bases and J 4 bases; nucleotides not matched to a gene: 9. The CDR3 is 15 amino acids. Germline V gene lookup returns CDR1 SGHRS and CDR2 YFSETQ. The CDR3 sequence is CASRQTSGLIYEQYF. CDR3 DNA: TGCGCCAGCAGACAGACTAGCGGGCTTATTTACGAGCAGTACTTC.

The chain uses TRBV12-3 or TRBV12-4 and TRBJ2-1; D is tentatively TRBD1 or TRBD2 (5 bases each). The CDR3 sequence is 14 residues long. V lost 8 bases and J 2 bases, leaving 13 bases between the germline ends. As DNA, the CDR3 is TGTGCCAGCGGGGGAGCTCCCGCCTACAATGAGCAGTTCTTC. The encoded protein is CASGGAPAYNEQFF.

The chain couples TRBV12-3 or TRBV12-4 to TRBJ1-5; D unresolved. The V gene lost 7 bases and the J gene lost 0 bases, with 13 bases spanning the gap. The CDR3 runs 15 residues. In DNA form, the CDR3 reads TGTGCCAGCACCTCCTCGGATTATAGCAATCAGCCCCAGCATTTT. Translation: CASTSSDYSNQPQHF.